This is a list of T cell receptor beta chains from one sample in a study of radiotherapy plus CTLA-4 blockade in lung cancer. The assay was immunoSEQ multiplex PCR, and TCRdb's table has in-frame clones only and misses some. The sample comprises 55,000 to 65,000 clones, about 72% of which are singletons, and 2.9% rests with the top ten. Sequenced here: peripheral blood, sampled from a patient treated with radiotherapy plus ipilimumab. The origin of the receptors is a human donor with non-small cell lung cancer who had a complete response to radiotherapy plus ipilimumab. CDR3s leave out the opening cysteine and the closing phenylalanine or tryptophan.

j_gene: TRBJ2-1; v_gene: TRBV30; CDR3aa: AWSEGLANNEQF
j_gene: TRBJ1-1; v_gene: TRBV5-1; CDR3aa: ASSPPRGRNTEAF
j_gene: TRBJ2-1; v_gene: TRBV9; CDR3aa: ASSVEGGGRSYNEQF
j_gene: TRBJ2-3; v_gene: TRBV5-1; CDR3aa: ASSLDLRGIGTDTQY
j_gene: TRBJ2-5; v_gene: TRBV7-9; CDR3aa: ASSLRASGQETQY
j_gene: TRBJ2-7; v_gene: TRBV29-1; CDR3aa: SVDSGSYEQY
j_gene: TRBJ2-7; v_gene: TRBV11-2; CDR3aa: ASTFPQGALGEQY
j_gene: TRBJ2-5; v_gene: TRBV9; CDR3aa: ASSNSGGVQETQY
j_gene: TRBJ2-1; v_gene: TRBV5-8; CDR3aa: ASSITYLNEQF
j_gene: TRBJ2-7; v_gene: TRBV6-5; CDR3aa: ASSYSGRGSEQY
j_gene: TRBJ2-7; v_gene: TRBV5-1; CDR3aa: ASRLSFSGHEQY
j_gene: TRBJ2-7; v_gene: TRBV7-2; CDR3aa: ASSFSATTAGTSGYEQY
j_gene: TRBJ2-3; v_gene: TRBV5-5; CDR3aa: ASSLAGSVDTQY
j_gene: TRBJ1-6; v_gene: TRBV19; CDR3aa: ASTRTGDGNSPLH
j_gene: TRBJ1-2; v_gene: TRBV6-1; CDR3aa: ASSEIGRRVGYGYT
j_gene: TRBJ1-2; v_gene: TRBV9; CDR3aa: ASSWGGSLSYGYT
j_gene: TRBJ1-1; v_gene: TRBV6-5; CDR3aa: ASSYSIVRSEAF
j_gene: TRBJ2-1; v_gene: TRBV7-8; CDR3aa: ASSLPDRSEQF
j_gene: TRBJ2-7; v_gene: TRBV5-4; CDR3aa: ASSFTGGSYEQY
j_gene: TRBJ2-7; v_gene: TRBV6-1; CDR3aa: ASRGLAGRTYEQY
j_gene: TRBJ1-2; v_gene: TRBV28; CDR3aa: ASSFADRGQGYT
j_gene: TRBJ2-5; v_gene: TRBV5-4; CDR3aa: ASMRASGVQETQY
j_gene: TRBJ2-7; v_gene: TRBV18; CDR3aa: ASSPGQQGWQY
j_gene: TRBJ1-2; v_gene: TRBV19; CDR3aa: ASRPQDNRQGYGYT
j_gene: TRBJ1-2; v_gene: TRBV5-1; CDR3aa: ASSLNSRGYGYT
j_gene: TRBJ1-4; v_gene: TRBV16; CDR3aa: ASSQSAVSVGLF
j_gene: TRBJ2-7; v_gene: TRBV10-1; CDR3aa: ASSEFTGSSYEQY
j_gene: TRBJ2-4; v_gene: TRBV6-6; CDR3aa: ASIGGTKAKNIQY